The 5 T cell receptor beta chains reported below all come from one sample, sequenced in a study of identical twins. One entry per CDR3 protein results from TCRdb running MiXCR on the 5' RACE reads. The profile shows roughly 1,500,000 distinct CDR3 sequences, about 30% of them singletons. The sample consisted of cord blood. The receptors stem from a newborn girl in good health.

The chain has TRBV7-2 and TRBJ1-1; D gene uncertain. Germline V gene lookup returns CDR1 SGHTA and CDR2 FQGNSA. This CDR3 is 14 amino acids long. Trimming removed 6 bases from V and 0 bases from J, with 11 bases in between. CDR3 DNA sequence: TGTGCCAGCAGTTCTCACACCCTGAACACTGAAGCTTTCTTT. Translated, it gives CASSSHTLNTEAFF. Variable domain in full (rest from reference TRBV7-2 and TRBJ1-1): GAGVSQSPSNKVTEKGKDVELRCDPISGHTALYWYRQSLGQGLEFLIYFQGNSAPDKSGLPSDRFSAERTGGSVSTLTIQRTQQEDSAVYLCASSSHTLNTEAFFGQGTRLTVV.

Here the CDR3 DNA reads TGTGCCAGCAGTTGGACAGGGGAGGACAATGAGCAGTTCTTC. Encoded protein: CASSWTGEDNEQFF. The rearrangement joins TRBV6-1 to TRBJ2-1, with 9 nucleotides matching TRBD1. V lost 5 bases to trimming and J lost 5 bases; unmatched junction nucleotides: 4. Per germline, CDR1 MNHNS and CDR2 SASEGT. The CDR3 is 14 residues long.

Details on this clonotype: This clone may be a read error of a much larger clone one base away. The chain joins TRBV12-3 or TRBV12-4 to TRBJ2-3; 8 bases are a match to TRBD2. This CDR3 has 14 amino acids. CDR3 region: CASRPGLGTDAQYF. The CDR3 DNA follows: TGTGCCAGCAGACCGGGACTAGGCACAGATGCGCAGTATTTT.

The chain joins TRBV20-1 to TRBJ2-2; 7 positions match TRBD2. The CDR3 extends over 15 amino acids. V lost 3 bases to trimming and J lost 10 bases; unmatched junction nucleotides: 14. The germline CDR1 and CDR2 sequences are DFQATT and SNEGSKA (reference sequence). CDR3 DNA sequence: TGCAGTGCTAGGCAGGGAGGGAGCAGCTACCCGGAGCTGTTTTTT. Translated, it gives CSARQGGSSYPELFF.

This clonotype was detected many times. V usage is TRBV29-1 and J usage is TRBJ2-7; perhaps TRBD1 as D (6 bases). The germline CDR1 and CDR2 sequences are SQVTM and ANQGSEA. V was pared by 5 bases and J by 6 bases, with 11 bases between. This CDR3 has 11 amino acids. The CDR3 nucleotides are TGCAGCGTTCGGGACATTGGCGAGCAGTACTTC. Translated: CSVRDIGEQYF.